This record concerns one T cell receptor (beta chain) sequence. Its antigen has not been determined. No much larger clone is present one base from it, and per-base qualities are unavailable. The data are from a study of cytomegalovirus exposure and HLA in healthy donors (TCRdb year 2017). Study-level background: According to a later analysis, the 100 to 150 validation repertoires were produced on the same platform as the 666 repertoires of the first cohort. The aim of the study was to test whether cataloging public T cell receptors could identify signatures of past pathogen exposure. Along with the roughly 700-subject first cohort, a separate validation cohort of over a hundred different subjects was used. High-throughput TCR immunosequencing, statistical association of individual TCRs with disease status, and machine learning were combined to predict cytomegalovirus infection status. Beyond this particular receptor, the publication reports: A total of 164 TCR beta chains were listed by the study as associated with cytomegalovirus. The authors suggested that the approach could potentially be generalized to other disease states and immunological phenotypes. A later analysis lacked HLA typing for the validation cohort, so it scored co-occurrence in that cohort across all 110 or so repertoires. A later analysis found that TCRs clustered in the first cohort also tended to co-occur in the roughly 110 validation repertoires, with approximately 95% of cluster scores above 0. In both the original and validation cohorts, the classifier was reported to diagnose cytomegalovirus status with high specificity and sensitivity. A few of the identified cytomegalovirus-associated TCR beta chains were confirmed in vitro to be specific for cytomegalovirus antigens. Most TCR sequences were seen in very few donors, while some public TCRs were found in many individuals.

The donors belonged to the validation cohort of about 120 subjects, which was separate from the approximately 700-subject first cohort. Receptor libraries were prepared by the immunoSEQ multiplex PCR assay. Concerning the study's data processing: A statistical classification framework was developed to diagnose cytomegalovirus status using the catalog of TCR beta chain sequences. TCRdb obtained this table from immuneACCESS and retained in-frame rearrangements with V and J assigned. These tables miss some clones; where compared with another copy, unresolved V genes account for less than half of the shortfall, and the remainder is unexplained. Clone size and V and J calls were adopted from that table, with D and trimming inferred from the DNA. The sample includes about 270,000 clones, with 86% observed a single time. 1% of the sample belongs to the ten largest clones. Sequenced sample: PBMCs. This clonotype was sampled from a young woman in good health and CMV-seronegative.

The nucleotide sequence reads as follows: TGTGCCAGCAGTCTGTCGGCGCCCGGGACACCACCTTCGGGGGGGTTCTTC. The translation is CASSLSAPGTPPSGGFF. The chain was built from TRBV2 and TRBJ2-1, and possibly TRBD2, on 7 matching bases. The V and J ends are trimmed by 5 bases and 15 bases, leaving 32 bases between them. The CDR3 starts with the cysteine, ends with the phenylalanine, and has 17 residues. Of all the DNA, just the CDR3 is kept, 51 bases in frame from base 1. Via the germline V gene, CDR1 is SNHLY and CDR2 FYNNEI.